The present entry profiles one T cell receptor (beta chain) with its context. Its antigen is as yet unknown. This sequence may be a read error, since a much larger clone differs from it by one base. The data were taken from a study of regulatory T cells in long-lasting Graves disease. Study context: Newly diagnosed Graves' patients had taken antithyroid drugs under 3 months. Findings of the study overall: Persistent Graves' disease cases displayed lower TCR diversity than newly diagnosed ones. Among samples with persistent disease, TRBV28, TRBJ1-2 and TRBJ2-5 were favored.

CDR1 SGHRS and CDR2 YFSETQ come from the germline V gene. The CDR3 runs 15 residues. Time point here: newly diagnosed GD, antithyroid drugs for less than 3 months. PBMCs were the source of the RNA used for TCR sequencing. An endocrinology unit in Xi'an, China, supplied the patients. Arm-PCR of CDR3 regions and iRepertoire HTBI primers were used to build TCR beta libraries. TCRdb passed the multiplex PCR reads through MiXCR, listing each CDR3 protein once. This sample has fewer than 350,000 distinct CDR3 sequences; under 20% occur once, and the top ten carry less than 40%. Here the sequenced sample was peripheral blood mononuclear cells (PBMCs), taken at new diagnosis, from a patient treated with antithyroid drugs. This chain uses TRBV5-1 with TRBJ1-4; D might be TRBD1 (5 bases). This TCR derives from a female donor with Graves disease. The CDR3, as DNA: TGCGCCAGCAGCTTGGGGGGCGCACGGAGTGAAAAACTGGTTTTT. This gives the protein CASSLGGARSEKLVF.